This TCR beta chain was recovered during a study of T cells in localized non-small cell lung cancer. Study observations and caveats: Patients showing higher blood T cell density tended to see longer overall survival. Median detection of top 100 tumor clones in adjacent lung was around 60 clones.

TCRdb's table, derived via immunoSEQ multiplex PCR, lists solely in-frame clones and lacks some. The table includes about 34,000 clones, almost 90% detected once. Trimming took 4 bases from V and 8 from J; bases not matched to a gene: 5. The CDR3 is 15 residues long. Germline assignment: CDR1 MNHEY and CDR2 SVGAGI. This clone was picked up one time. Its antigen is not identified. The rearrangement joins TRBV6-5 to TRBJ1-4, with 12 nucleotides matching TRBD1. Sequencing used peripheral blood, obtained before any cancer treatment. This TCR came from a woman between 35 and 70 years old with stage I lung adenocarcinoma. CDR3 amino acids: CASSFTGTGGEKLFF. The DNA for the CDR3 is TGTGCCAGCAGTTTCACCGGGACAGGGGGCGAAAAACTGTTTTTT.